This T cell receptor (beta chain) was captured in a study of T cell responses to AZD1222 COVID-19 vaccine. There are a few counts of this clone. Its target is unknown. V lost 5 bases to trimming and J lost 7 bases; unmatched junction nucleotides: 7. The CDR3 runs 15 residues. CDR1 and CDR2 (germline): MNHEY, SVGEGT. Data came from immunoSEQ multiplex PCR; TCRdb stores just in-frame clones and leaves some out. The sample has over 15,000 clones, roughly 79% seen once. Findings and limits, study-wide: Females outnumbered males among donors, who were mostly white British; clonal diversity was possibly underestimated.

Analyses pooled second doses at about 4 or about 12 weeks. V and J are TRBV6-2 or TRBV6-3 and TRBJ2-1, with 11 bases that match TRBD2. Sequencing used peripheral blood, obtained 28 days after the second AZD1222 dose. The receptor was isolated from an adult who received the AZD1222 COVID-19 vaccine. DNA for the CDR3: TGTGCCAGCAGTCAGACTAGCGGGGATGGGAATGAGCAGTTCTTC. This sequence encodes CASSQTSGDGNEQFF.